This entry lists 32 T cell receptor beta chains sequenced from one sample in a study of shared clonotypes between healthy human individuals. Generated by immunoSEQ multiplex PCR, the TCRdb table keeps only in-frame clones and is missing some. The repertoire has fewer than 1.6 million clones, approximately 98.5% of them found once; the top ten carry approximately 0.4%. Specimen: naive CD4+ T cells sorted from blood. Subset of the sample: CD45RA+ positively selected. The receptors were gathered from a man aged 25-45 years in good health.

The rearrangement links TRBV19 to TRBJ2-7; 16 positions match TRBD2. Per germline, CDR1 LNHDA and CDR2 SQIVND (reference sequence). The CDR3 has 18 amino acids. Unmatched junction bases numbered 6, after V lost 4 bases and J lost 0 bases. CDR3 bases: TGTGCCAGTAGTAAACGCGGGACTAGCGGGAGGGGCTCCTACGAGCAGTACTTC. Residues: CASSKRGTSGRGSYEQYF.

The chain joins TRBV5-6 to TRBJ1-2; D gene unclear. The CDR3 has 13 amino acids. The V end lost 5 bases, the J end lost 8 bases, and 16 bases lay between the germline ends. Germline V lookup: CDR1 SGHDT, CDR2 YYEEEE. The DNA for the CDR3 is TGTGCCAGCAGATTTGAACTGCTCGGGGGCTACACCTTC. Protein sequence: CASRFELLGGYTF.

About this clone itself: The sample holds other DNA sequences that translate to the same CDR3. This rearrangement joins TRBV2 to TRBJ2-7; no reliable D call. This CDR3 is 10 amino acids long. Germline loops: CDR1 SNHLY, CDR2 FYNNEI. V lost 3 bases, J lost 6 bases, and 3 bases lay in between. This CDR3 reads CASSEGEQYF. The CDR3 bases are TGTGCCAGCAGTGAGGGCGAGCAGTACTTC. The variable domain in full, completed from reference TRBV2 and TRBJ2-7, reads EPEVTQTPSHQVTQMGQEVILRCVPISNHLYFYWYRQILGQKVEFLVSFYNNEISEKSEIFDDQFSVERPDGSNFTLKIRSTKLEDSAMYFCASSEGEQYFGPGTRLTVT.

The chain recombines TRBV9 with TRBJ1-2, with D hard to call. V dropped 6 bases and J dropped 4 bases, with 13 bases sitting between them. The CDR3 runs to 13 residues. In germline, CDR1 is SGDLS, CDR2 YYNGEE. The CDR3 DNA follows: TGTGCCAGCAAATCCGAGGTTAGCTATGGCTACACCTTC. It yields the protein CASKSEVSYGYTF.

In its sample, this clone was seen once. The chain has TRBV7-8 and TRBJ2-7; D is unresolved. V lost 5 bases, J lost 0 bases, and 11 bases lay in between. The CDR3 runs 14 residues. CDR1 is SGHVS, CDR2 FQNEAQ, per germline. For the CDR3, the DNA is TGTGCCAGCAGCCATGACTGGCACTCCTACGAGCAGTACTTC. Amino acids: CASSHDWHSYEQYF.

This rearrangement joins TRBV18 to TRBJ2-5; 7 nucleotides agree with TRBD2. Germline V gene data show CDR1 as KGHSH and CDR2 as LQKENI. The trim removed 5 bases at V and 4 bases at J, leaving 10 bases unmatched. This CDR3 has 15 amino acids. The CDR3 sequence: CASSSLSAGVETQYF. CDR3 nucleotide sequence: TGTGCCAGCTCAAGCCTCTCCGCGGGAGTAGAGACCCAGTACTTC.

This chain links TRBV4-3 with TRBJ2-5, with D hard to call. The CDR3 is made up of 15 amino acids. Germline CDR1 and CDR2: LGHNA and YSLEER. Trimming shortened V by 4 bases and J by 4 bases, and 16 bases separated the two germline ends. Here the CDR3 DNA reads TGCGCCAGCAGCCCCATCCCCTCAAGTCGAGAGACCCAGTACTTC. This sequence encodes CASSPIPSSRETQYF.

The V call is TRBV5-4, the J call TRBJ1-1; D remains ambiguous. The CDR3 spans 14 residues. Trimming stripped 7 bases from V and 1 base from J, with 14 bases between. Germline lookup yields CDR1 SGHNT and CDR2 YYREEE (reference sequence). The CDR3, as DNA: TGTGCCAGCGCCCCGGGATTTCGGAACACTGAAGCTTTCTTT. Residues: CASAPGFRNTEAFF. The full variable domain, completed using reference TRBV5-4 and TRBJ1-1, is ETGVTQSPTHLIKTRGQQVTLRCSSQSGHNTVSWYQQALGQGPQFIFQYYREEENGRGNFPPRFSGLQFPNYSSELNVNALELDDSALYLCASAPGFRNTEAFFGQGTRLTVV.

The chain carries TRBV23-1 and TRBJ2-2; D may be TRBD1 (5 bases). TRBV23-1 is placed among ORFs of uncertain function. Deletions cut 1 base from V and 0 bases from J, with 18 bases between. This CDR3 is 19 amino acids long. The CDR3 coding sequence is TGCGCCAGCAGTCAATATCTACGGCAGGGTGAAACGAACACCGGGGAGCTGTTTTTT. Translation: CASSQYLRQGETNTGELFF.

As for this clone: The same CDR3 is also encoded by other DNA sequences in this sample. This chain links TRBV28 with TRBJ2-2; D tentatively reads TRBD1 or TRBD2 (5 bases each). There are 14 residues in the CDR3. With 4 bases removed from V and 2 bases from J, the gap between germline ends came to 8 bases. CDR1 is MDHEN, CDR2 SYDVKM, per germline. The CDR3: CASSWGSNTGELFF. Here the CDR3 DNA reads TGTGCCAGCAGTTGGGGGAGTAACACCGGGGAGCTGTTTTTT. The whole variable domain, filled in from reference TRBV28 and TRBJ2-2, reads DVKVTQSSRYLVKRTGEKVFLECVQDMDHENMFWYRQDPGLGLRLIYFSYDVKMKEKGDIPEGYSVSREKKERFSLILESASTNQTSMYLCASSWGSNTGELFFGEGSRLTVL.

The chain carries TRBV30 and TRBJ2-7, with 8 bases lining up with TRBD1. Trimming removed 7 bases from V and 3 bases from J; junction bases left unmatched: 14. This CDR3 has 15 residues. Germline CDR1 and CDR2: GTSNPN and SVGIG (reference sequence). In DNA, the CDR3 is TGTGCCTCCCTCAGCATAGGGACAGGCCACTACGAGCAGTACTTC. Protein product: CASLSIGTGHYEQYF.

Turning to this clone: In the same sample, other DNA sequences code for this CDR3. This chain connects TRBV5-1 to TRBJ2-1; possibly TRBD2 for D (7 bases). Germline-derived CDR1 and CDR2 are SGHRS and YFSETQ. The CDR3 contains 17 residues. The V gene lost 0 bases and the J gene lost 0 bases, with 13 bases spanning the gap. CDR3 protein: CASSLAGGGSSYNEQFF. CDR3 in DNA: TGCGCCAGCAGCTTGGCCGGGGGCGGGAGCTCCTACAATGAGCAGTTCTTC.

The CDR3 nucleotides are TGTGCCAGCAGCAGGGGTCCCGGAAACACCATATATTTT. It specifies CASSRGPGNTIYF. This chain joins TRBV7-2 and TRBJ1-3; D may be TRBD1 (5 bases). With 5 bases removed from V and 4 bases from J, the gap between germline ends came to 9 bases. Germline CDR1 SGHTA, CDR2 FQGNSA. The CDR3 runs 13 residues.

This chain's CDR3 is CASSLIGVGINEQFF. The CDR3 DNA is TGTGCCAGCAGCTTAATAGGGGTAGGAATTAATGAGCAGTTCTTC. The chain couples TRBV7-8 to TRBJ2-1; D is perhaps TRBD1 (5 bases). Germline V gives CDR1 SGHVS, CDR2 FQNEAQ. V was trimmed by 2 bases and J by 7 bases, leaving 15 bases between them. The length of the CDR3 is 15 residues.

In regard to this clone: Other nucleotide sequences from this sample produce the same CDR3. This chain connects TRBV19 to TRBJ2-7, with D uncertain. Germline lookup yields CDR1 LNHDA and CDR2 SQIVND (reference sequence). Trimming took 5 bases from V and 0 from J, leaving 5 bases between them. The CDR3 consists of 12 residues. The CDR3 sequence: CASSQASYEQYF. The CDR3 DNA sequence: TGTGCCAGTAGTCAGGCCTCCTACGAGCAGTACTTC.

The genes are TRBV6-6 and TRBJ2-7, with D possibly matching TRBD1 (5 bases). Trimming cost V 7 bases and J 0 bases, with 10 bases left between them. Looked up from germline, CDR1 is MNHNY and CDR2 is SVGAGI (reference sequence). The CDR3 length is 13 residues. CDR3 in amino acids: CASTDSISYEQYF. As DNA, the CDR3 is TGTGCCAGCACCGACAGCATCTCCTACGAGCAGTACTTC.

V usage is TRBV13 and J usage is TRBJ2-3, with TRBD1 identical over 7 bases. This CDR3 spans 15 amino acids. The germline V gene has CDR1 PRHDT and CDR2 FYEKMQ (reference sequence). Trimming removed 6 bases from V and 1 base from J; junction bases left unmatched: 7. Here the CDR3 reads CASSQIGQGTDTQYF. The CDR3 bases are TGTGCCAGCAGTCAAATCGGACAGGGCACAGATACGCAGTATTTT. Complete variable domain (other parts from reference TRBV13 and TRBJ2-3): AAGVIQSPRHLIKEKRETATLKCYPIPRHDTVYWYQQGPGQDPQFLISFYEKMQSDKGSIPDRFSAQQFSDYHSELNMSSLELGDSALYFCASSQIGQGTDTQYFGPGTRLTVL.

The V and J genes are TRBV5-1 and TRBJ2-1; 7 nucleotides match TRBD2. Germline loops: CDR1 SGHRS, CDR2 YFSETQ. The J segment lost 3 bases and the V segment lost 0 bases, leaving 6 bases of the junction unmatched. This CDR3 has 16 residues. This chain's CDR3 is CASSLGASGDYNEQFF. CDR3 DNA sequence: TGCGCCAGCAGCTTGGGGGCTAGCGGAGACTACAATGAGCAGTTCTTC.

V is TRBV6-4 and J is TRBJ1-2, with D possibly being TRBD1 (5 bases). Germline CDR1 reads MRHNA; CDR2 reads SNTAGT. V was clipped by 2 bases and J by 8 bases, with 18 bases between them. There are 15 residues in the CDR3. CDR3 sequence reads: CASSDGAAGSWGYTF. CDR3 sequence (DNA): TGTGCCAGCAGTGACGGCGCTGCAGGGTCTTGGGGCTACACCTTC.

This clone was counted once. This sequence joins TRBV28 and TRBJ2-1, with D perhaps matching TRBD1 or TRBD2 (5 bases each). Trimming cost V 2 bases and J 8 bases, with 13 bases left between them. Germline V lookup: CDR1 MDHEN, CDR2 SYDVKM. There are 14 residues in the CDR3. Here the CDR3 reads CASSLGDPIDEQFF. CDR3 sequence (DNA): TGTGCCAGCAGTTTAGGGGACCCGATTGATGAGCAGTTCTTC.

About this clone itself: The sample has other DNA sequences that encode this CDR3 too. The chain uses TRBV7-8 and TRBJ2-1; D assignment may be TRBD1 or TRBD2 (5 bases each). This CDR3 contains 11 residues. Germline V lookup: CDR1 SGHVS, CDR2 FQNEAQ. V was cut by 3 bases and J by 9 bases, with 6 bases left in between. CDR3 sequence reads: CASSLGVEQFF. The CDR3 DNA follows: TGTGCCAGCAGCTTGGGGGTTGAGCAGTTCTTC.

This chain links TRBV5-1 with TRBJ1-5; 9 bases fit TRBD1. Germline V gene data show CDR1 as SGHRS and CDR2 as YFSETQ. The CDR3 spans 16 residues. Trimming took 4 bases from V and 0 from J; bases not matched to a gene: 5. The CDR3 region is CASSRGTGFSNQPQHF. DNA of the CDR3: TGCGCCAGCAGCAGGGGGACAGGGTTTAGCAATCAGCCCCAGCATTTT.

J is TRBJ2-6 and V is TRBV7-3; TRBD2 might be the D (5 bases). Germline CDR1 and CDR2: SGHTA and FQGTGA. The CDR3 length is 15 residues. V was trimmed by 0 bases and J by 2 bases, leaving 5 bases between them. CDR3 bases: TGTGCCAGCAGCTTAACCGGGGCTGGGGCCAACGTCCTGACTTTC. Its protein is CASSLTGAGANVLTF.

The chain carries TRBV11-3 and TRBJ2-3, with 9 bases identical to TRBD2. J lost 5 bases, V lost 2 bases, and 14 bases had no gene match. The CDR3 sequence is 18 residues long. Germline V CDR1 and CDR2: SGHNT, YENEEA. CDR3 amino acids: CASSLIRGSGGLVDTQYF. In DNA form, the CDR3 reads TGTGCCAGCAGCTTAATCAGGGGTAGCGGGGGCTTGGTAGATACGCAGTATTTT. The full variable domain, its missing parts supplied by reference TRBV11-3 and TRBJ2-3, is EAGVVQSPRYKIIEKKQPVAFWCNPISGHNTLYWYLQNLGQGPELLIRYENEEAVDDSQLPKDRFSAERLKGVDSTLKIQPAELGDSAVYLCASSLIRGSGGLVDTQYFGPGTRLTVL.

The genes are TRBV20-1 and TRBJ2-1; D gene ambiguous. CDR1 is DFQATT and CDR2 is SNEGSKA in the germline V gene (reference sequence). The CDR3 length is 10 residues. V shed 8 bases and J shed 7 bases, with 9 bases lying between them. CDR3 in DNA: TGCAGTCCACTCACGAATGAGCAGTTCTTC. Its protein product is CSPLTNEQFF.

The chain joins TRBV2 to TRBJ1-2; TRBD1 is a possible D gene (6 bases). Deletions cut 6 bases from V and 6 bases from J, with 20 bases between. In germline, CDR1 is SNHLY, CDR2 FYNNEI. CDR3 length equals 15 residues. The CDR3 spells CASRNYRDRWDGYTF. The CDR3 nucleotides read TGTGCCAGCAGGAACTACAGGGACCGATGGGATGGCTACACCTTC.

The chain couples TRBV5-1 to TRBJ2-3; D tentatively fits TRBD1 or TRBD2 (6 bases each). The CDR3 loop spans 15 amino acids. Looked up from germline, CDR1 is SGHRS and CDR2 is YFSETQ. Trimming cost V 7 bases and J 4 bases, with 19 bases left between them. For the CDR3, the DNA is TGCGCCAGCGATCCGGGGGCTAGTAGGTCAGATACGCAGTATTTT. Amino acid sequence: CASDPGASRSDTQYF.

The gene calls are TRBV6-9 and TRBJ1-1; D gene ambiguous. This CDR3 is built from 19 residues. Trimming took off 8 bases at V and 0 bases at J, with 28 bases between the two ends. CDR1 is MNHGY and CDR2 is SVAAGI in the germline V gene. The CDR3 here is CASPYLRRPQRLLNTEAFF. The CDR3 DNA is TGTGCCAGCCCATATCTTCGAAGGCCCCAGAGGCTTCTGAACACTGAAGCTTTCTTT.

The chain has TRBV4-2 and TRBJ2-2; TRBD2 matches at 8 bases. Germline V lookup: CDR1 LGHNA, CDR2 YNFKEQ. The CDR3 runs to 16 residues. Trimming removed 6 bases from V and 4 bases from J; junction bases left unmatched: 10. CDR3 DNA sequence: TGTGCCAGCAGTCTACAGCGGGGGTCCCCCACCGGGGAGCTGTTTTTT. It yields the protein CASSLQRGSPTGELFF.

The rearrangement links TRBV2 to TRBJ2-2, with unresolved D. Trimming pared 6 bases from V and 0 bases from J, leaving 14 bases between. CDR3 length: 16 residues. CDR1 is SNHLY, CDR2 FYNNEI, per germline. CDR3 protein: CASSPQYPANTGELFF. The CDR3 DNA reads as TGTGCCAGCAGCCCACAGTATCCCGCGAACACCGGGGAGCTGTTTTTT.

The chain joins TRBV5-6 to TRBJ2-7; possible D gene TRBD2, 5 bases. Germline V gives CDR1 SGHDT, CDR2 YYEEEE. Trimming shortened V by 2 bases and J by 3 bases, and 15 bases separated the two germline ends. The CDR3 covers 15 residues. CDR3: CASSFRTPGGYEQYF. In nucleotides, the CDR3 is TGTGCCAGCAGCTTCCGCACTCCCGGAGGCTACGAGCAGTACTTC.

The rearrangement joins TRBV18 to TRBJ2-1, with a weak D call TRBD1 (6 bases). Germline loops: CDR1 KGHSH, CDR2 LQKENI. V was clipped by 2 bases and J by 0 bases, with 11 bases between them. The CDR3 sequence is 16 residues long. The CDR3 protein is CASSPTTGSSYNEQFF. CDR3 nucleotide sequence: TGTGCCAGCTCACCAACCACAGGGAGCTCCTACAATGAGCAGTTCTTC.